This paragraph reports one TCR beta chain. The antigen is not known. These data are taken from a study of Graves' ophthalmopathy and Graves' hyperthyroidism. Findings of the study overall: Most expanded clonotypes from thyroid (those above 0.001 frequency) were also found in blood.

Germline CDR1 reads GTSNPN; CDR2 reads SVGIG (reference sequence). Trimming removed 0 bases at V and 5 bases at J, with 4 bases between. CDR3 size: 11 residues. The study amplified TCR beta CDR3 regions using RNA transcripts. In the first round, RT-PCR was carried out with HTBI primers, and a multiplex PCR formed the second round. TCRdb reprocessed the multiplex PCR reads with MiXCR, giving one entry per CDR3 protein. The repertoire has hundreds of thousands of distinct CDR3 sequences, around 21% of them found once; the top ten carry under 3.5%. Establishment of the diagnosis relied upon clinical symptoms, serum thyroxine, TRAb, thyroid ultrasound and orbital computed tomography. A volume of around 10 ml of fresh peripheral blood supplied the PBMCs.

This TCR derives from a woman between 18 and 29 years old with stable Graves' hyperthyroidism. This chain joins TRBV30 and TRBJ2-5; D is uncertain. Sequencing was done on a sample of peripheral blood. The CDR3 DNA follows: TGTGCCTGGAGTGTAAGTGAGACCCAGTACTTC. Protein product: CAWSVSETQYF.